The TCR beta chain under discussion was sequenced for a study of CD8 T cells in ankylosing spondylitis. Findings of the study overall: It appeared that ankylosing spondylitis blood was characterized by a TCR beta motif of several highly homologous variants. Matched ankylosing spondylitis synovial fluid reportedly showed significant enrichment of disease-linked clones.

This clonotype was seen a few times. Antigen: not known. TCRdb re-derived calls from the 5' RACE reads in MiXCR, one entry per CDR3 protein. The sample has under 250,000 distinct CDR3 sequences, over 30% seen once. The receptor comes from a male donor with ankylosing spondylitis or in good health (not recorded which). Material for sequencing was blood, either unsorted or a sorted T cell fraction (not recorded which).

CDR3 in amino acids: CSKTSVDTQYF. CDR3 coding DNA: TGCAGTAAGACTAGCGTTGATACGCAGTATTTT. This sequence joins TRBV20-1 and TRBJ2-3; 8 nucleotides line up with TRBD2. The J segment lost 6 bases and the V segment lost 8 bases, leaving 4 bases of the junction unmatched. Germline CDR1 DFQATT, CDR2 SNEGSKA (reference sequence). The CDR3 is 11 residues long.